This T cell receptor (beta chain) was identified during a study of T cell responses to AZD1222 COVID-19 vaccine. Study outcomes and limitations: Clonal diversity was possibly underestimated; the donors were predominantly white British and more often female. An increase in Spike-specific TCR breadth and depth was observed after two AZD1222 doses. Baseline seropositivity characterized only a handful of AZD1222 recipients. CD4 TCRs linked to vaccination spanned spike, dominating at 160-218 and 743-854.

With regard to this clone: Its cognate antigen is unknown.

Germline CDR1 is SGHKS and CDR2 is YYEKEE (reference sequence). V lost 3 bases and J lost 1; bases outside the gene matches: 9. The CDR3 runs 16 residues. Assay used: immunoSEQ multiplex PCR; TCRdb lists only in-frame clones, some missing. The table shows some 99,000 clones, with 88% occurring only once. The clonotype originates from an adult in good health. The sequences come from peripheral blood, collected on day 0 of MenACWY control vaccination. The chain uses TRBV5-5 and TRBJ1-2; 7 nucleotides align to TRBD1. Written as DNA, the CDR3 is TGTGCCAGCAGCTGGGGCTCCGGGACAGTTAACTATGGCTACACCTTC. Translation: CASSWGSGTVNYGYTF.